The sequence of this T cell receptor (beta chain) was determined in a study of cytomegalovirus exposure and HLA in healthy donors (dated by TCRdb to 2016 to 2017). In the study overall: An earlier analysis of approximately 640 of the donors reported roughly 270 Gb of sequence data and about 100 million unique TCR beta sequences from some 180 million T cells. Of the roughly 390 genotyped donors, approximately 80% fell in the genetic ancestry cluster associated with self-reported Caucasian donors. Every repertoire in the discovery cohort had been generated on one and the same sequencing platform. Class I and class II HLA loci were covered by the typing at four-digit resolution. The study was designed to test whether signatures of past pathogen exposure could be identified by cataloging public T cell receptors. The study profiled the T cell repertoires of about 720 subjects by immunosequencing and related them to cytomegalovirus serostatus. To predict cytomegalovirus infection status, the study combined high-throughput TCR immunosequencing, statistical association of individual TCRs with disease status, and machine learning. The number of typed donors differed by locus: roughly 620-640 for A, B, C, DRB1 and DQB1; roughly 510 for DQA1; roughly 600 for DPA1; and around 490 for DPB1. Alongside the repertoire data, information on donor age, sex, ethnicity and CMV serostatus was compiled. In a later genetic analysis, genome-wide SNP genotypes for 398 of the 666 donors were used, and that subset was treated as a discovery cohort. A later analysis re-examined previously published TCR beta repertoires from just over 650 donors and added high-resolution HLA genotyping to investigate patterns of TCR occurrence. An earlier analysis of around 580 of the donors used high-throughput TCR beta sequencing to judge whether each TCR beta V gene segment behaved as functional or pseudogenic. In addition to the first cohort of 500 to 850 subjects, a separate validation cohort of under 150 different subjects was used. The later analysis used no new phenotypic data to find candidate immune exposures, relying instead on TCR beta sequences and their occurrence across donors. Across roughly 420 genotyped donors of the cohort, an average of about 240,000 unique TCR beta nucleotide sequences per donor were sequenced, and approximately 19% of those sequences were non-productive. An early release covering 500 to 750 HLA-typed donors comprised approximately 300 gigabases of sequencing data and about 90 million unique TCR sequences. Roughly 5 DR-DQ haplotypes were treated as single units for association and clustering because of strong linkage in the cohort. General findings and caveats noted by the study authors: The cohort was sequenced for TCR beta chains only, and without alpha or paired-chain data the features that could be detected were limited. Specific HLA alleles were associated with some 15,000 TCR beta sequences at a false discovery rate of 0.05 in a later analysis. The classifier was reported to diagnose cytomegalovirus status with high specificity and sensitivity in both the original and validation cohorts. According to a later analysis, parvovirus B19, influenza, CMV and Epstein-Barr virus appeared linked to several top co-occurrence clusters. A later genetic analysis reported fewer N-insertions in productive TCRs among donors in an Asian-associated ancestry cluster than the approximately 670-donor mean. Because HLA typing was missing for some donors at each locus, association tests included only the typed subset. Across donors, most TCR sequences were observed very rarely, whereas some public TCRs were present in many individuals. The only immune exposure information available for the cohort was CMV serostatus. A further reported finding was that TCR beta sequences accurately predicted the HLA-A and HLA-B alleles for most subjects in the first cohort. A total of 150 or so TCR beta chains were listed by the study as associated with cytomegalovirus. Approximately 18 rarely observed V segments, including chromosome 9 orphons, were excluded from the earlier analysis of approximately 500 of the donors because counts were too low. In vitro tests confirmed that three of the cytomegalovirus-associated TCR beta chains recognize cytomegalovirus antigens. A later analysis found that TCR association rates varied across HLA loci, with DRB1 alleles showing the most associated TCRs and HLA-C alleles the fewest. In a later analysis, HLA-associated TCR beta chains were found to be more clonally expanded and to have lower generation probabilities than equally common non-associated chains. Because the 87-base-pair reads could not distinguish some IMGT-functional V segments, including TRBV6-2 and TRBV6-3, those segments were excluded. A later genetic analysis associated a missense DCLRE1C variant with V-gene and J-gene trimming of TCR beta chains, and an independent cohort replicated the association. A later analysis found that most CMV-associated TCR beta chains appeared HLA-restricted, with HLA associations seemingly driven largely by CMV exposure. A group of highly shared sequence variants was considered likely to be a technical artifact of the sequencing pipeline. An earlier analysis of around 500 of the donors showed that most TCR beta V segments appeared in productive rearrangements either about 87% or about 30% of the time, which broadly matched IMGT annotations. Sequencing depth was assumed to be roughly uniform across donors in the presence/absence analyses, though that assumption may not hold. When HLA alleles, especially DR and DQ, strongly co-occurred, TCR associations were difficult to assign to individual alleles. Correlated functional status among segregating V segments might reflect linkage disequilibrium, but an unknown experimental factor could not be ruled out. The authors suggested that the approach could potentially be extended to other disease states and immunological phenotypes.

To note about this clone: Its antigen specificity is not known.

The cohort comprised some 730 healthy bone marrow donors. At the time of sampling, every cohort member was nominally healthy, though immune exposures that went unrecorded were likely present. The donor was CMV seropositive and belonged to the group of more than 250 seropositive cohort members. Each donor provided a peripheral blood sample, and peripheral blood mononuclear cells were used for TCR beta sequencing. The Qiagen DNeasy Blood Extraction Kit was used to extract genomic DNA from the blood cell samples. The CDR3, cysteine through phenylalanine, is 15 amino acids long. Left in the record is the CDR3 DNA by itself, 45 bases read in frame from the first base. CDR1 and CDR2 were assigned from the germline V gene (reference sequence) as LNHDA and SQIVND. V gives up 3 bases and J gives up 0 bases, and the segment between their germline ends measures 6 bases. Library preparation used the immunoSEQ multiplex PCR assay. For the multiplex PCR, a mixture combining 60 forward primers for TCR Vbeta segments and 13 reverse primers for TCR Jbeta segments was used. The CDR3 region of rearranged TCR beta genes was amplified from genomic DNA by a multiplex PCR assay. The Illumina HiSeq System was used to sequence the amplified TCR beta libraries as 87-base-pair reads. For the original study's pipeline: A later analysis tallied tens of millions of unique TCR beta chains across the 666 repertoires, and approximately 9.9 million of those chains were shared by two or more donors. Raw reads were error-corrected and collapsed into unique sequences with a nearest-neighbor algorithm that merged closely related sequences to remove PCR and sequencing errors. CDR3 sequences were aligned to IMGT reference sequences to assign V, D and J gene segments. For a sequence to be retained, a match of at least six nucleotides was required to both a V gene segment and a J gene segment. A rearrangement counted as productive if the CDR3 had no stop codons and remained in frame with V and J, and every other rearrangement counted as non-productive. CDR3 was defined according to IMGT convention as the region running from the second conserved V-encoded cysteine to the conserved J-encoded phenylalanine. Sequences without an unambiguous match to a single V gene segment were excluded from the earlier analysis of about 600 of the donors. In an earlier analysis of more than 500 of the donors, a V segment was called functional when productive rearrangements were above 56.7%, and segregating when the standard deviation between donors exceeded 5%. A statistical classification framework was developed to diagnose cytomegalovirus status using the catalog of TCR beta chain sequences. V and J gene assignment, in a later analysis, came from comparing TCR nucleotide sequences with IMGT/GENE-DB human TR gene sequences. In a later analysis, CDR3 sequences and most-parsimonious VDJ recombination scenarios were assigned using the TCRdist pipeline. In a later analysis, every TCR beta chain was defined by the combination of its CDR3 amino acid sequence and its V-gene family, and reads without a unique V-gene family were dropped. In a later analysis, fewer than 600 highly shared, low-generation-probability nucleotide sequences were removed to address suspected cross-contamination and a sequencing artifact. For each public chain, a later analysis derived a clonal expansion index from normalized ranks of inferred template counts within each repertoire. In a later analysis, generation probabilities were computed with a VDJ recombination model fitted to out-of-frame rearrangements, and the resulting probabilities were checked against IGoR. In a later analysis, hypergeometric tests were used to score TCR-TCR, TCR-HLA and TCR-CMV co-occurrence, with a repertoire-size bias correction applied to TCR pairs. In a later analysis, false discovery rates were estimated by permuting HLA or CMV assignments 20 times. In a later analysis, co-occurring TCRs were grouped with DBSCAN, and TCRdist sequence similarity was added when clustering was performed within HLA-allele-positive subsets. Repertoires with fewer than 30,000 or more than 120,000 public chains were left out of co-occurrence clustering, as were about five repertoires with anomalous nucleotide sharing. As stored in TCRdb, this immuneACCESS dataset retains in-frame rearrangements with V and J assigned. A fraction of the clones does not appear; measured against another copy, unresolved V genes explain less than half of the discrepancy, and the remainder lacks a known reason. V, J and clone size are those of that table, while D and trimming were read from the DNA. This sample's clone table shows tens of thousands of clones. Of the sample, 3.5% to 4.5% falls within the top ten clones.

Here the chain combines TRBV19 and TRBJ2-6; the D gene is perhaps TRBD2, on 5 matching bases. The source material was PBMCs. The TCR comes from a man aged 18 to 35 in good health and CMV-seropositive. The DNA sequence is given as TGTGCCAGTAGTATGGGGAGCTCTGGGGCCAACGTCCTGACTTTC. The resulting protein is CASSMGSSGANVLTF.